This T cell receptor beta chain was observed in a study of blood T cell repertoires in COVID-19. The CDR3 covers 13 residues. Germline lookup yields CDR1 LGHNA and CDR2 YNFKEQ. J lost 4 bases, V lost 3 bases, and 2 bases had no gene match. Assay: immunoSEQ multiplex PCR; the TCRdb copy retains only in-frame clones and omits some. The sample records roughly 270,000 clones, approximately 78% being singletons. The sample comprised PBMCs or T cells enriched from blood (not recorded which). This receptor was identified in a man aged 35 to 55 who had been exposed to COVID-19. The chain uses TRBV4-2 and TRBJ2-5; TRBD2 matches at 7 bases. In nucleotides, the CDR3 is TGTGCCAGCAGCCAGGGAGGGCGAGAGACCCAGTACTTC. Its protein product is CASSQGGRETQYF.